This T cell receptor beta chain was documented in a study of OX40 agonist ivuxolimab in advanced cancers. Context from the whole study: The costimulatory receptor OX40 (CD134) was targeted by ivuxolimab, a fully human IgG2 agonistic monoclonal antibody. Peripheral TCRbeta sequencing was intended to test whether TCR sequence diversity was altered and clonal T-cell expansion was caused by ivuxolimab. The monotherapy dose-escalation portion (N ≈ 57 patients) of the phase I ivuxolimab trial is reported in the paper. Intravenous ivuxolimab was administered to patients every 2 weeks at six dose levels: 0.01, 0.1, 0.3, 1.5, 3 and 10 mg/kg. Three dose-escalation patients achieved partial responses, one with hepatocellular carcinoma and two with cutaneous melanoma. Prior anti-PD-1, anti-PD-L1 or anti-CTLA-4 therapy was permitted, and about 40% of dose-escalation patients had received checkpoint inhibitors. Of the roughly 51 dose-escalation patients, hepatocellular carcinoma was present in around 20, melanoma in approximately 15, renal cell carcinoma in 9 and head and neck cancer in 9. In the dose-escalation cohort, around four fifths of patients were male, and the mean age was roughly 60 years, with a range of about 20 to 79.

The full study reports these points: On average, CD8+ T cells showed more expanded clones than CD4+ T cells after ivuxolimab. Clonal expansion of both CD4+ and CD8+ blood T cells was observed from baseline to week 6 at doses 0.1 to 3.0 mg/kg. Which antigens the clonally expanded peripheral T cells were specific for was not determined. Low levels of normalized T-cell clonal expansion were also shown by some nonresponding patients. In partial responders in the 0.1-3.0 mg/kg groups, normalized peripheral clonal expansion was found to be among the lowest, especially among CD8+ T cells.

Reading from cysteine to phenylalanine, the CDR3 counts 14 amino acids. Only the CDR3 region is kept as DNA, spanning 42 bases read in frame from base 1. The germline V gene (reference sequence) gives CDR1 as MNHEY and CDR2 as SMNVEV. Relative to germline, V is missing 6 bases and J is missing 4 bases, with 6 bases of the junction outside any gene match. Genomic DNA was extracted from sorted cells for sequencing of the TCRbeta CDR3 region. The immunoSEQ Assay was used for sequencing of TCRbeta CDR3 regions. TCRdb mirrors the immuneACCESS table, restricted to in-frame sequences. Some clones are absent from its copies; in checked studies, under half trace to an unresolved V gene, and the reason for the others is unknown. This sample lists almost 90,000 clones; roughly 88% were detected once. 0.7% to 0.9% of the sample is taken by the ten largest. Patients with autoimmune disease history or receiving systemic immunosuppression were excluded from the trial. Peripheral blood for TCR sequencing was collected from all dose cohorts at baseline, on cycle 4 day 1, and on cycle 7 day 1. Samples were obtained from an open-label, multicenter, first-in-human phase I dose-escalation trial of ivuxolimab. Adults with locally advanced or metastatic melanoma, renal cell carcinoma, hepatocellular carcinoma or head and neck squamous cell carcinoma were enrolled in the trial. Before TCR sequencing, CD4+ T cells and CD8+ T cells were sorted from peripheral blood as separate populations.

For this clone: The antigen this receptor binds is unknown. Base qualities were left out, and no much larger clone turns up one base away.

Specimen: CD4+ or CD8+ T cells sorted from blood, collected in a trial of the OX40 agonist ivuxolimab. Recombination connected TRBV27 to TRBJ1-2, and 9 junctional nucleotides match TRBD1. The TCR was taken from an adult with an advanced solid tumor such as melanoma, head and neck, liver or kidney cancer. The CDR3 protein: CASRLGDRAYGYTF. Here is the DNA: TGTGCCAGCAGACTAGGGGACAGGGCCTATGGCTACACCTTC.